This T cell receptor beta chain originates from a study of identical twins (dated by TCRdb to 2016 to 2017). In terms of the full investigation: TCR alpha and beta repertoires from monozygotic twins, unrelated adults of various ages and cord blood were deep-sequenced to test whether fetal clonotypes persist. To rule out contamination, replicate twin experiments were performed at different times with different library preparation protocols.

The library relied on 5' RACE. Sequenced on an Illumina HiSeq 2000. A universal primer binding site was introduced by template switching, and a unique molecular identifier was present in the final cDNA, enabling accurate counting of TCR cDNA molecules. First-strand cDNA for TCR alpha and beta chains was synthesized from specific primers in the conserved constant-segment region. To control for contamination, every cDNA library was double barcoded, receiving both a SMART-Mk sample barcode and Illumina barcodes. TruSeq adapter sequences along with Illumina sample barcodes were introduced in two successive PCR steps. The TCR alpha and beta cDNA libraries were sequenced on the Illumina HiSeq platform using custom primers. The published analysis was carried out like this. MiGEC processed the raw reads to extract unique molecular identifiers, while MiXCR was used to determine the CDR3 positions. For each individual, recombination models were inferred using an EM algorithm with the repgenHMM and IGoR tools. The tcR package in R was used for shared clonotype analysis, with sharing normalized by the product of cloneset sizes. To study raw recombination without the effects of thymic and clonal selection, out-of-frame nonproductive sequences were analyzed. The public reads were quality trimmed at Q25 with fastp and then assembled into clones with MiXCR by TCRdb, keeping productive beta chains. Every entry covers one CDR3 protein and lists the most common genes and DNA from its rows. None of the V and J calls come from the authors' own analysis; TCRdb made them. A total of 310,000 or so distinct CDR3 sequences appear in this sample, 7.5% to 9.5% of them only once. The ten most abundant clones make up roughly 6.4% of the sample.

The research as a whole found: Abundant cord blood beta clonotypes carried fewer insertions; young adult naive repertoires showed a weaker similar trend, while memory repertoires showed none. Because the same donors could not be followed over many years, the conclusions relied on cross-sectional statistical analysis. Recombination models systematically underestimated out-of-frame TCR alpha sharing in monozygotic twins but agreed with sharing between unrelated individuals. Invariant T cells such as MAIT and iNKT could partly confound zero-insertion analyses, though diverse VJ usage argued against this for most clonotypes. Compared with coincidental sharing between unrelated individuals, out-of-frame TCR alpha sequences shared between twins had an excess of sequences with low generation probability. Excess twin sharing in beta out-of-frame sequences was weaker because fewer shared sequences lowered the signal-to-noise ratio.

All donors were healthy Caucasians. Three pairs of female monozygotic twins, all aged about 18 to 30 years, were included in the twin cohort. Positive isolation kits from Invitrogen were used to isolate the CD4+ and CD8+ T cell populations. The junction carries 13 bases between V and J, which are trimmed by 0 bases and 8 bases respectively. CDR1 LGHNA and CDR2 YSLEER were looked up in the germline V gene. Measured from the cysteine to the phenylalanine, the CDR3 is 14 residues long. Left in the record is the CDR3 DNA by itself, 42 bases read in frame from the first base. This clonotype was seen at least ten times. Its antigen remains unidentified. No base qualities exist here, and no much larger clone lies one base off it. These sequences were also reported in another study, on yellow fever vaccine responses in identical twins. The second study reports: The T cell response to vaccination in identical twins was reported by the authors to appear partly convergent and partly personalized. The study precisely tracked vaccine-responding T cell clones in identical twins.

The chain links TRBV4-3 with TRBJ1-2, and perhaps TRBD1 as D gene, on 6 matching bases. The specimen sequenced was CD8+ T cells sorted from blood. The sequence derives from a woman aged 18-30 years in good health. The nucleotide sequence is given as TGCGCCAGCAGCCAAGATCGGGGGGCGGGCGGCTACACCTTC. This codes for CASSQDRGAGGYTF.